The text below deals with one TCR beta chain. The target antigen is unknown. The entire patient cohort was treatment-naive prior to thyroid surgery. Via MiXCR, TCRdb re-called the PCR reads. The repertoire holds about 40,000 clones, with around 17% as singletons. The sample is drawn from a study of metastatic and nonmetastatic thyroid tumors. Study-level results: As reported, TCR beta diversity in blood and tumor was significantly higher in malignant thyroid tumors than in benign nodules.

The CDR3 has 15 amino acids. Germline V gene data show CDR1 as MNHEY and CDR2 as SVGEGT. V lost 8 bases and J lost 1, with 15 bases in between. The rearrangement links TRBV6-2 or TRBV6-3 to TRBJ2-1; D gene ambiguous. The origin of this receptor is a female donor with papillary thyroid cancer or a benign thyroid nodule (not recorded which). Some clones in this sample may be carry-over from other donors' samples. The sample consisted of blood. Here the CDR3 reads CASSKATLSYNEQFF. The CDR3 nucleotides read TGTGCCAGCTCTAAGGCTACTTTGTCCTACAATGAGCAGTTCTTC.